This T cell receptor (beta chain) is from a study of T cells in Graves' hyperthyroidism and ophthalmopathy. Points on this clonotype: The antigen remains undetermined.

The investigators amplified TCR beta CDR3 regions from RNA transcripts. With the HTBI primer set, the TCR CDR3 went through a first round of RT-PCR. TCRdb independently ran MiXCR on the multiplex PCR reads; one entry per CDR3 protein. In the table there are approximately 380,000 distinct CDR3 sequences, roughly 18% of which are singletons. The CDR3 length is 13 residues. Germline V lookup: CDR1 SGHDT, CDR2 YYEEEE. V trimming: 0 bases; J trimming: 14 bases; junction bases outside the gene matches: 4. Study-wide findings and caveats: Stable hyperthyroidism was told apart from ophthalmopathy by a model built on 13 V-J features.

The V and J genes are TRBV5-6 and TRBJ2-1; 11 nucleotides line up with TRBD2. This receptor was identified in a man between 18 and 29 years old with Graves' ophthalmopathy. Sequencing was carried out using blood. CDR3 nucleotides: TGTGCCAGCAGCTTGGTTAGCGGGGGGGCGAAGTTCTTC. It specifies CASSLVSGGAKFF.